The 5 T cell receptor beta chains listed next were all sequenced from one sample in a study of T-cell memory formation after mild COVID-19 (dated by TCRdb to the early 2020s). The method was 5' RACE. TCRdb records Illumina NovaSeq 6000 as the sequencer. Starting from the raw public reads, TCRdb applied fastp trimming at Q25, assembled clones with MiXCR and retained in-frame beta chains. Rows matching on CDR3 protein sequence are summarized as one entry with the most common DNA and genes. In this sample the table shows about 470,000 distinct CDR3 sequences, 15% to 20% of which occur a single time. The top ten hold over 9% of the sample. Material for sequencing was PBMCs or a T cell subset sorted from them (not recorded which). The receptors were gathered from an adult woman who had mild COVID-19 (a few samples of this study predate the infection). The sample titles of this study are shuffled in the database, so cell type and time point are left out; the donor was told from shared clones.

This clonotype has a handful of counts. At one end the junction does not follow the germline gene, possibly because of a read error. This CDR3 reads CASSLEAALGEAFF. The DNA of the CDR3 is TGCGCCAGCAGTTTGGAAGCAGCCCTCGGGGAAGCTTTCTTT. The chain has TRBV5-1 and TRBJ1-1, with D unclear. The V gene's germline CDR1 is SGHRS and CDR2 YFSETQ. The CDR3 length is 14 residues.

This clonotype was seen a few times. The chain links TRBV3-1 to TRBJ2-7; D remains unclear. Looked up from germline, CDR1 is LGHDT and CDR2 is YNNKEL (reference sequence). V lost 1 base, J lost 4 bases, and 8 bases lay in between. The length of the CDR3 is 13 residues. CDR3 in DNA: TGTGCCAGCAGCCAAGTTGAGAGGTACGAGCAGTACTTC. This translates into CASSQVERYEQYF.

In this sample, this clonotype turned up a few times. This chain links TRBV9 with TRBJ1-1; 8 bases match TRBD1. The ends lost 0 bases at V and 1 base at J; junction bases unmatched: 2. CDR3 length: 15 residues. CDR1 is SGDLS, CDR2 YYNGEE, per germline. CDR3: CASSVDDRGNTEAFF. The CDR3 nucleotides read TGTGCCAGCAGCGTAGACGACAGGGGGAACACTGAAGCTTTCTTT.

The chain recombines TRBV18 with TRBJ1-1; D is undetermined. Per the germline V gene, CDR1 is KGHSH and CDR2 is LQKENI. CDR3 size: 16 residues. Between the trimmed V and J ends, which lost 3 bases and 0 bases, there was a span of 14 bases. CDR3 amino acids: CASSPPGRLLNTEAFF. CDR3 nucleotide sequence: TGTGCCAGCTCACCTCCCGGTAGGCTTTTGAACACTGAAGCTTTCTTT.

This clonotype was seen only a few times. The chain is built from TRBV2 and TRBJ2-5; D is possibly TRBD1 (6 bases). The CDR3 covers 14 residues. Trimming took off 2 bases at V and 5 bases at J, with 12 bases between the two ends. Germline assignment: CDR1 SNHLY and CDR2 FYNNEI. CDR3 region: CASSETGRGETQYF. The CDR3 bases are TGTGCCAGCAGTGAAACAGGGCGAGGGGAGACCCAGTACTTC.